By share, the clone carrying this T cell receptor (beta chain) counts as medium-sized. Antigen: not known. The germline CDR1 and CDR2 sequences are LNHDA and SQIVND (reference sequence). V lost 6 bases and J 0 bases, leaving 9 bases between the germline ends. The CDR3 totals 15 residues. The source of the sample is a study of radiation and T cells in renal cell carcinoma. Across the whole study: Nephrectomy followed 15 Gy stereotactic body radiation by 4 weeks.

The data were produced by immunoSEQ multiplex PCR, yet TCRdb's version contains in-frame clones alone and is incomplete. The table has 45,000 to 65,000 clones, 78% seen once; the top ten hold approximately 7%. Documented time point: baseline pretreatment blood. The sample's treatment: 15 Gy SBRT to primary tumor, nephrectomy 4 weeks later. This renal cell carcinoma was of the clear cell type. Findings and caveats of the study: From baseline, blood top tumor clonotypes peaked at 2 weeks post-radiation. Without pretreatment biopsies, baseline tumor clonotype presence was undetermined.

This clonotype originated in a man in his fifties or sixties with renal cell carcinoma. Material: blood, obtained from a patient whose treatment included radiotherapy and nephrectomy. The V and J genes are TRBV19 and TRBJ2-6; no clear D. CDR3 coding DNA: TGTGCCAGTAGAGATACCAGCTCTGGGGCCAACGTCCTGACTTTC. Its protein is CASRDTSSGANVLTF.